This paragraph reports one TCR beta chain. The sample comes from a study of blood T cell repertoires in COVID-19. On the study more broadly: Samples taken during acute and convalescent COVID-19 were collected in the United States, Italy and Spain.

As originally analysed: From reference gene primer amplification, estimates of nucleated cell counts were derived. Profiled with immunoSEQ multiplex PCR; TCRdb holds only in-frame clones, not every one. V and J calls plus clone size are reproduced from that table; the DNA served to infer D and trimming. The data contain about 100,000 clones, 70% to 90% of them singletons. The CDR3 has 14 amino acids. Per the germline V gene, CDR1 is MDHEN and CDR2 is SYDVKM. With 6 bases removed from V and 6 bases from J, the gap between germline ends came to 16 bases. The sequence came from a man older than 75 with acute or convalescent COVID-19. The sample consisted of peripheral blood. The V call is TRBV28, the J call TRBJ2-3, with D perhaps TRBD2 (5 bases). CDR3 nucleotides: TGTGCCAGCAGCCCAGCGGAGTCCTACGATACGCAGTATTTT. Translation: CASSPAESYDTQYF.